The following is a T cell receptor beta chain sequence with its context. Its antigen is currently not known. A much larger clone lies a single base off, so this may be a read error. The intended sense of this specimen's time point label: persistent/refractory GD, antithyroid drugs over 5 years with positive TRAb. For both TCR sequencing and RNA sequencing, RNA was extracted from PBMCs using TRIzol. The diagnosis of Graves' disease followed American Thyroid Association guidelines. The patients came from an endocrinology department in Xi'an, China. From each patient, approximately 9 milliliters of peripheral blood was collected into an EDTA anticoagulant tube. Ficoll Paque Plus density gradient separation was used to isolate PBMCs, and no further T cell sorting was performed. An Agilent 2100 Bioanalyzer and agarose gel were used to assess RNA quality, and a NanoDrop 2000 was used to measure RNA concentration.

The sample originates from a study of regulatory T cells in long-lasting Graves disease listed by TCRdb under 2021. Looking at the study overall: To count as having persistent Graves' disease, a patient had to have received antithyroid drug treatment for over 5 years with TSH receptor autoantibodies remaining persistently positive. This study used TCR sequencing and RNA sequencing of peripheral blood to compare persistent Graves' disease patients against newly diagnosed Graves' disease patients. The study was registered as a clinical trial and conducted in China. A total of roughly 33 samples underwent TCR sequencing: some 13 from persistent and about 20 from newly diagnosed Graves' disease patients. In the clinical cohort, patients with persistent Graves' disease had used antithyroid drugs for an average of about 9.3 years.

Library preparation used multiplex PCR. The sequencing machine was an Illumina HiSeq 4000. CDR3 regions were amplified by Arm-PCR with iRepertoire HTBI primers to construct TCR beta libraries. Gel purification was performed on PCR products prior to sequencing. As for the authors' bioinformatics: Across samples, 60 to 70 TRBV and 12 to 15 TRBJ segments were identified and used for gene usage analysis of CDR3 amino acid clonotypes. Filtered high-quality paired reads were merged into contigs using COPE and FqMerger. Contigs were aligned with BLAST to IMGT TRBV, TRBD and TRBJ reference genes, and CDR3 was defined per IMGT. Highly expanded clones were defined as clonotypes with a frequency above 0.1%. Shannon entropy was used to measure repertoire diversity, and the Gini coefficient was used to measure V-J evenness. Clonotypes shared by more than one individual were considered public. TCRdb applied fastp at Q25 and MiXCR to the public reads, then kept only in-frame beta chains. Each CDR3 protein gets just one entry, which takes the most common genes and DNA from the rows behind it. The authors' filters were not applied to this entry. The table for this sample lists about 470,000 distinct CDR3 sequences; roughly 21% of them were counted only once. In total, the top ten clones hold less than 9% of the sample.

The paper as a whole reports these results and caveats: Persistent Graves' disease patients showed lower TCR Shannon entropy and fewer highly expanded clones than newly diagnosed patients, suggesting clonal expansion. Persistent patients shared more public clonotypes among themselves (approximately 2,500) than newly diagnosed patients did (over 950). Sequencing and analysis were restricted to the TCR beta chain. Peripheral blood alone was examined, since thyroid tissue, which constituted the primary lesion, could not be accessed. The authors noted that the small sample size was a limitation that may lower accuracy. TRBV28, TRBJ1-2 and TRBJ2-5 were preferentially used in persistent disease, while TRBV20-1 and TRBJ2-1 were favored in newly diagnosed disease.

CDR1 and CDR2 are read off the germline V gene (reference sequence) as SEHNR and FQNEAQ. From cysteine to phenylalanine, the CDR3 is 11 amino acids long. The DNA shown is the 33-base CDR3, in frame from base 1. The sample consisted of peripheral blood mononuclear cells (PBMCs), taken when the disease was refractory, from a patient treated with antithyroid drugs. The rearrangement joined TRBV7-9 to TRBJ1-4, with no confidently assigned D gene. This TCR derives from a female donor with Graves disease. Here is the DNA: TGTGCTTCATACGTCAATGAAAAACTGTTTTTT. This translates into CASYVNEKLFF. Full variable domain (CDR3 extended with the reference TRBV7-9 and TRBJ1-4 proteins): DTGVSQNPRHKITKRGQNVTFRCDPISEHNRLYWYRQTLGQGPEFLTYFQNEAQLEKSRLLSDRFSAERPKGSFSTLEIQRTEQGDSAMYLCASYVNEKLFFGSGTQLSVL.